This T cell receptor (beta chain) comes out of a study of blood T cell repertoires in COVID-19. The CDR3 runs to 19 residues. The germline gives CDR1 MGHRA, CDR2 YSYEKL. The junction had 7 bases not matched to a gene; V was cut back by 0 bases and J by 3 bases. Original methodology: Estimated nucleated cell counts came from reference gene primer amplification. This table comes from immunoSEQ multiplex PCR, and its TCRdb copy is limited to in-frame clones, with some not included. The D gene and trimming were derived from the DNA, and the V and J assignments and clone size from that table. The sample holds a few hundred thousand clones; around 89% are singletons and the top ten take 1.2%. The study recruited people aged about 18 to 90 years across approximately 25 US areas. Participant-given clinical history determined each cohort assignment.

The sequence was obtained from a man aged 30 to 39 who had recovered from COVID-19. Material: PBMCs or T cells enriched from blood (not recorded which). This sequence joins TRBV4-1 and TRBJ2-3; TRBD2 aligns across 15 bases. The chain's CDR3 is CASSQDLGLAGGRTDTQYF. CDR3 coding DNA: TGCGCCAGCAGCCAAGATTTGGGACTAGCGGGGGGACGAACAGATACGCAGTATTTT.